This passage covers 31 T cell receptor beta chains from one sample sequenced in a study of blood T cell repertoires in COVID-19. Profiling relied on immunoSEQ multiplex PCR, and the TCRdb table lists in-frame clones only, not all of them. The profile shows approximately 330,000 clones, 86% of them singletons. Sequenced: PBMCs or T cells enriched from blood (not recorded which). Receptors originate from a woman in her thirties or forties with acute COVID-19.

V gene TRBV19 combines with J gene TRBJ1-2; TRBD1 is a possible D gene (5 bases). The V and J ends lost 7 bases and 5 bases respectively, with 17 bases between them. The CDR3 totals 14 residues. Germline CDR1 reads LNHDA; CDR2 reads SQIVND (reference sequence). The CDR3: CASTPTDRPYGYTF. The CDR3 DNA reads as TGTGCCAGTACCCCGACAGACCGGCCGTATGGCTACACCTTC. Using reference TRBV19 and TRBJ1-2 for the parts outside the CDR3, the full variable domain is DGGITQSPKYLFRKEGQNVTLSCEQNLNHDAMYWYRQDPGQGLRLIYYSQIVNDFQKGDIAEGYSVSREKKESFPLTVTSAQKNPTAFYLCASTPTDRPYGYTFGSGTRLTVV.

The V call is TRBV4-1, the J call TRBJ1-2, with D unclear. CDR3 length: 18 residues. V shed 0 bases and J shed 3 bases, with 20 bases lying between them. The germline CDR1 and CDR2 sequences are MGHRA and YSYEKL. CDR3 residues: CASSQEDPRLAAYYGYTF. The CDR3 DNA is TGCGCCAGCAGCCAAGAAGACCCCAGGTTGGCAGCCTACTATGGCTACACCTTC.

This clone has a handful of counts. The chain combines TRBV15 with TRBJ1-3; a possible D gene is TRBD1 (6 bases). The CDR3 loop spans 18 amino acids. Germline CDR1 and CDR2: LNHNV and YYDKDF (reference sequence). Trimming left V 0 bases short and J 0 bases short, with 15 bases between. The CDR3 coding sequence is TGTGCCACCAGCAGAGACCTTATTACAGGGATCTCTGGAAACACCATATATTTT. It encodes CATSRDLITGISGNTIYF.

This chain uses TRBV24-1 with TRBJ2-1; TRBD2 aligns across 10 bases. Germline V gives CDR1 KGHDR, CDR2 SFDVKD. V shed 9 bases and J 7 bases; nucleotides not matched to a gene: 8. The CDR3 is made up of 14 amino acids. The CDR3 nucleotides read TGTGCCACCGGTCTAGCGGGAGCTCGGAATGAGCAGTTCTTC. It translates to CATGLAGARNEQFF.

This chain joins TRBV18 and TRBJ2-1; 7 bases match TRBD2. Unmatched junction bases numbered 12, after V lost 4 bases and J lost 0 bases. The CDR3 covers 18 residues. Germline values: CDR1 KGHSH, CDR2 LQKENI. The CDR3 loop is CASSLIASGVSSYNEQFF. CDR3 nucleotide sequence: TGTGCCAGCTCACTTATCGCCAGCGGGGTGAGCTCCTACAATGAGCAGTTCTTC.

The rearrangement links TRBV7-6 to TRBJ1-5; D possibly corresponds to TRBD1 (5 bases). Trimming removed 1 base from V and 5 bases from J, with 9 bases in between. Per the germline V gene, CDR1 is SGHVS and CDR2 is FNYEAQ. The CDR3 has 14 amino acids. DNA for the CDR3: TGTGCCAGCAGCTTAGATCCGGGGGATCAGCCCCAGCATTTT. It yields the protein CASSLDPGDQPQHF.

The chain carries TRBV15 and TRBJ1-1; 7 nucleotides match TRBD1. This CDR3 comprises 15 residues. Per the germline V gene, CDR1 is LNHNV and CDR2 is YYDKDF (reference sequence). V lost 0 bases, J lost 11 bases, and 12 bases stayed unmatched. This chain's CDR3 is CATSRDHRGWQEAFF. CDR3 coding DNA: TGTGCCACCAGCAGAGATCACAGGGGCTGGCAGGAGGCTTTCTTT.

DNA for the CDR3: TGTGCCAGCAGCGTTCAGGGAACGGACGAGCAGTACTTC. As protein: CASSVQGTDEQYF. The chain couples TRBV9 to TRBJ2-7; a weak D match, TRBD1 (5 bases). CDR3 length: 13 residues. Deletions cut 2 bases from V and 5 bases from J, with 11 bases between. CDR1 is SGDLS and CDR2 is YYNGEE in the germline V gene.

The chain employs TRBV11-2 and TRBJ2-5, with 7 bases that match TRBD1. CDR1 SGHAT and CDR2 FQNNGV come from the germline V gene. This CDR3 comprises 19 residues. The J segment lost 1 base and the V segment lost 5 bases, leaving 19 bases of the junction unmatched. CDR3 coding DNA: TGTGCCAGCAGCGCCATTACCGATCCCCGGGACAGTGGCCAAGAGACCCAGTACTTC. This codes for CASSAITDPRDSGQETQYF.

V and J are TRBV4-1 and TRBJ1-2; 7 bases map to TRBD1. Looked up from germline, CDR1 is MGHRA and CDR2 is YSYEKL. This CDR3 has 17 residues. J lost 8 bases, V lost 0 bases, and 15 bases had no gene match. Written as DNA, the CDR3 is TGCGCCAGCAGCCAAGATAACCGACAGGGAGAGGTGTGGGGCTACACCTTC. This encodes CASSQDNRQGEVWGYTF.

The V gene is TRBV18, the J gene TRBJ2-4; 7 bases align to TRBD1. V lost 6 bases and J lost 5; bases outside the gene matches: 4. Per the germline V gene, CDR1 is KGHSH and CDR2 is LQKENI. This CDR3 is built from 13 residues. The CDR3 region is CASSTTGENIQYF. The DNA for the CDR3 is TGTGCCAGCTCTACAACAGGGGAAAACATTCAGTACTTC. The whole variable domain, remainder taken from reference TRBV18 and TRBJ2-4, is NAGVMQNPRHLVRRRGQEARLRCSPMKGHSHVYWYRQLPEEGLKFMVYLQKENIIDESGMPKERFSAEFPKEGPSILRIQQVVRGDSAAYFCASSTTGENIQYFGAGTRLSVL.

The chain employs TRBV24-1 and TRBJ2-1, with 9 bases identical to TRBD1. Germline-derived CDR1 and CDR2 are KGHDR and SFDVKD. This CDR3 contains 15 residues. V lost 4 bases and J lost 8; bases outside the gene matches: 8. This CDR3 reads CATSDGGQGYHEQFF. The CDR3, as DNA: TGTGCCACCAGTGACGGGGGACAGGGCTATCATGAGCAGTTCTTC.

This chain links TRBV5-1 with TRBJ1-1, with no clear D. The CDR3 covers 15 residues. Germline CDR1 SGHRS, CDR2 YFSETQ. V lost 0 bases, J lost 0 bases, and 9 bases lay in between. DNA for the CDR3: TGCGCCAGCAGCTTGGAATCAGGCATGAACACTGAAGCTTTCTTT. It translates to CASSLESGMNTEAFF. Based on the CDR3 plus reference TRBV5-1 and TRBJ1-1, the full variable domain is KAGVTQTPRYLIKTRGQQVTLSCSPISGHRSVSWYQQTPGQGLQFLFEYFSETQRNKGNFPGRFSGRQFSNSRSEMNVSTLELGDSALYLCASSLESGMNTEAFFGQGTRLTVV.

The V gene is TRBV5-5, the J gene TRBJ1-3; a possible D gene is TRBD1 (6 bases). Deletions cut 4 bases from V and 0 bases from J, with 14 bases between. Per germline, CDR1 SGHKS and CDR2 YYEKEE (reference sequence). The CDR3 sequence is 16 residues long. The CDR3 bases are TGTGCCAGCAGCCCCTGGACAGCACGCTCTGGAAACACCATATATTTT. This translates into CASSPWTARSGNTIYF.

This clone was detected only a few times. The chain joins TRBV5-1 to TRBJ1-5; D remains unclear. This CDR3 comprises 13 residues. With 2 bases removed from V and 0 bases from J, the gap between germline ends came to 3 bases. Germline V gene lookup returns CDR1 SGHRS and CDR2 YFSETQ. CDR3 in amino acids: CASSFSSNQPQHF. The CDR3 DNA reads TGCGCCAGCAGCTTTAGTAGCAATCAGCCCCAGCATTTT.

The V and J genes are TRBV19 and TRBJ2-2, with D possibly TRBD1 on 6 matching bases. Germline V gene lookup returns CDR1 LNHDA and CDR2 SQIVND (reference sequence). Trimming took 5 bases from V and 1 from J, leaving 14 bases between them. This CDR3 has 16 residues. The chain's CDR3 is CASSDLRGGNTGELFF. DNA of the CDR3: TGTGCCAGTAGTGACCTTCGAGGGGGGAACACCGGGGAGCTGTTTTTT.

This chain uses TRBV5-1 with TRBJ2-3, with TRBD2 as a possible D gene (7 bases). The germline CDR1 and CDR2 sequences are SGHRS and YFSETQ. Trimming left V 4 bases short and J 2 bases short, with 11 bases between. This CDR3 region has 14 residues. This CDR3 is CASSRGDNTDTQYF. In DNA form, the CDR3 reads TGCGCCAGCAGCCGGGGGGACAACACAGATACGCAGTATTTT.

V usage is TRBV3-1 (or the pseudogene TRBV3-2) and J usage is TRBJ2-3; a weak D match, TRBD2 (5 bases). Trimming pared 5 bases from V and 1 base from J, leaving 10 bases between. Germline V gene data show CDR1 as LGHDT and CDR2 as YNNKEL (reference sequence). This CDR3 spans 14 amino acids. CDR3 sequence: CASSARGGTDTQYF. The CDR3 region has the DNA TGTGCCAGCAGCGCTCGGGGAGGCACAGATACGCAGTATTTT.

This clone showed up just a few times. The rearrangement links TRBV7-9 to TRBJ2-1; a weak D match, TRBD2 (6 bases). The germline V gene has CDR1 SEHNR and CDR2 FQNEAQ (reference sequence). The CDR3 runs 15 residues. The V gene lost 5 bases and the J gene lost 10 bases, with 21 bases spanning the gap. This chain's CDR3 is CASSQRAASDDEQFF. CDR3 nucleotides: TGTGCCAGCAGCCAAAGAGCGGCTAGCGACGACGAGCAGTTCTTC.

In its sample, this clone was seen once. This rearrangement joins TRBV5-6 to TRBJ2-6; TRBD1 aligns across 8 bases. Germline CDR1 and CDR2: SGHDT and YYEEEE. V dropped 2 bases and J dropped 3; count of bases not matched to a gene: 10. The CDR3 loop spans 18 amino acids. The CDR3 protein is CASSFQGQGGFGANVLTF. The CDR3, as DNA: TGTGCCAGCAGCTTCCAAGGACAGGGCGGATTTGGGGCCAACGTCCTGACTTTC.

The rearrangement links TRBV20-1 to TRBJ1-5; TRBD1 might be the D (6 bases). The CDR3 sequence is 13 residues long. Trimming took off 3 bases at V and 2 bases at J, with 8 bases between the two ends. CDR1 and CDR2 (germline): DFQATT, SNEGSKA (reference sequence). The CDR3 DNA reads TGCAGTGCTAGTCCAGGGGGCAATCAGCCCCAGCATTTT. This codes for CSASPGGNQPQHF.

The chain joins TRBV5-1 to TRBJ2-1; unclear D gene. CDR3 size: 11 residues. Looked up from germline, CDR1 is SGHRS and CDR2 is YFSETQ. The V end was cut by 2 bases, the J end by 5 bases, with 2 bases between. CDR3 protein: CASSFDNEQFF. The DNA of the CDR3 is TGCGCCAGCAGCTTCGACAATGAGCAGTTCTTC.

The J gene is TRBJ2-1, the V gene TRBV7-2; TRBD2 is a possible D gene (6 bases). V dropped 5 bases and J dropped 8 bases, with 19 bases sitting between them. Germline V gene data show CDR1 as SGHTA and CDR2 as FQGNSA. The CDR3 is 15 residues long. The CDR3 protein is CASSLGGTRRYEQFF. CDR3 nucleotide sequence: TGTGCCAGCAGCCTCGGGGGAACCCGGCGCTATGAGCAGTTCTTC.

V and J are TRBV29-1 and TRBJ2-7, with TRBD1 matching over 7 bases. Trimming removed 7 bases from V and 6 bases from J; junction bases left unmatched: 6. CDR1 is SQVTM and CDR2 is ANQGSEA in the germline V gene. There are 11 residues in the CDR3. CDR3: CSGRTGGEQYF. In DNA form, the CDR3 reads TGCAGCGGCCGGACAGGTGGCGAGCAGTACTTC.

The chain links TRBV24-1 to TRBJ2-7; weak D call: TRBD2 (6 bases). CDR1 is KGHDR and CDR2 is SFDVKD in the germline V gene. This CDR3 is built from 14 residues. Trimming stripped 8 bases from V and 4 bases from J, with 17 bases between. The DNA of the CDR3 is TGTGCCACCACAAACCGGGGGAGAATATACGAGCAGTACTTC. It is translated as CATTNRGRIYEQYF.

V gene TRBV19 combines with J gene TRBJ2-5; perhaps TRBD1 as D (6 bases). Trimming removed 6 bases at V and 5 bases at J, with 13 bases between. The germline V gene encodes CDR1 LNHDA and CDR2 SQIVND (reference sequence). CDR3 size: 13 residues. As DNA, the CDR3 is TGTGCCAGTAGAGTCCAGGGGCTCGAGACCCAGTACTTC. Translation: CASRVQGLETQYF.

This chain links TRBV19 with TRBJ2-6; the D gene is possibly TRBD1 (6 bases). In germline, CDR1 is LNHDA, CDR2 SQIVND (reference sequence). The length of the CDR3 is 15 residues. V lost 10 bases and J lost 3, with 16 bases in between. The CDR3 nucleotides read TGTGCCACCGCCAATCAGGGGAATGGGGCCAACGTCCTGACTTTC. The encoded protein is CATANQGNGANVLTF.

This clone was observed once. The gene calls are TRBV7-8 and TRBJ2-7; tentative D call: TRBD2 (6 bases). The length of the CDR3 is 14 residues. Germline CDR1 SGHVS, CDR2 FQNEAQ. V was shortened by 5 bases and J by 2 bases, with 13 bases between the two germline ends. CDR3: CASSRLAGTYEQYF. The CDR3 region has the DNA TGTGCCAGCAGCCGCCTGGCGGGGACCTACGAGCAGTACTTC.

This clone was observed a few times. The chain couples TRBV28 to TRBJ1-5; 8 bases align to TRBD1. The CDR3 is 18 amino acids. CDR1 and CDR2 from the germline V gene are MDHEN and SYDVKM. The J segment lost 7 bases and the V segment lost 2 bases, leaving 16 bases of the junction unmatched. The CDR3: CASSLDLGAGGAGQPQHF. The CDR3 DNA is TGTGCCAGCAGTTTAGATCTCGGGGCAGGGGGCGCGGGGCAGCCCCAGCATTTT.

This chain links TRBV4-2 with TRBJ2-3, with TRBD2 as a possible D gene (6 bases). V lost 0 bases and J 14 bases, leaving 21 bases between the germline ends. Germline CDR1 LGHNA, CDR2 YNFKEQ. The CDR3 covers 15 residues. The CDR3 here is CASSQDSGSSGSTYF. The CDR3 DNA reads TGTGCCAGCAGCCAAGATAGTGGTAGTAGCGGATCAACGTATTTT.

The rearrangement joins TRBV7-2 to TRBJ2-1; 7 bases line up with TRBD2. The CDR3 is 14 residues long. Germline V gene lookup returns CDR1 SGHTA and CDR2 FQGNSA. Trimming at V came to 2 bases and at J to 4 bases, leaving 2 bases not matched to a gene. In DNA, the CDR3 is TGTGCCAGCAGCTTACAGCGGGGATACAATGAGCAGTTCTTC. This sequence encodes CASSLQRGYNEQFF. Full variable domain (missing parts from reference TRBV7-2 and TRBJ2-1): GAGVSQSPSNKVTEKGKDVELRCDPISGHTALYWYRQSLGQGLEFLIYFQGNSAPDKSGLPSDRFSAERTGGSVSTLTIQRTQQEDSAVYLCASSLQRGYNEQFFGPGTRLTVL.